This entry lists 18 T cell receptor beta chains sequenced from one sample in a study of blood T cell repertoires in COVID-19. Measured with immunoSEQ multiplex PCR; TCRdb has only the in-frame clones, and not every one. The table has 90,000 to 100,000 clones, about 80% seen once. The sequenced sample consisted of peripheral blood. The source is a man between 65 and 80 years old with active or convalescent COVID-19.

This chain links TRBV7-3 with TRBJ2-5; 10 bases align to TRBD1. The V gene's germline CDR1 is SGHTA and CDR2 FQGTGA. Germline trimming cut 5 bases from V and 5 bases from J; bases unmatched to any gene: 8. The CDR3 runs 15 residues. The CDR3 DNA reads as TGTGCCAGCAGCCAGTCCGGGACAGGGGTTGAGACCCAGTACTTC. It encodes CASSQSGTGVETQYF.

V is TRBV2 and J is TRBJ2-7; 8 nucleotides match TRBD1. This CDR3 has 12 amino acids. Germline assignment: CDR1 SNHLY and CDR2 FYNNEI. Unmatched junction bases numbered 2, after V lost 6 bases and J lost 4 bases. As DNA, the CDR3 is TGTGCCAGCAGAAACAGGGGGTACGAGCAGTACTTC. Its translation is CASRNRGYEQYF.

V usage is TRBV18 and J usage is TRBJ1-6, with D unclear. The CDR3 runs 13 residues. Germline CDR1 reads KGHSH; CDR2 reads LQKENI. Trimming took off 2 bases at V and 9 bases at J, with 8 bases between the two ends. CDR3 coding DNA: TGTGCCAGCTCACCAGGGGAGAGTTCACCCCTCCACTTT. Translated, it gives CASSPGESSPLHF.

The CDR3, as DNA: TGTGCCAGCAGCCCGTCAGGGACAGCTTATGGCTACACCTTC. Encoded protein: CASSPSGTAYGYTF. The V call is TRBV3-1 (or the pseudogene TRBV3-2), the J call TRBJ1-2; 7 bases match TRBD1. The CDR3 covers 14 residues. The germline gives CDR1 LGHDT, CDR2 YNNKEL (reference sequence). Losses at the gene ends were 4 bases for V and 5 bases for J; bases not matched to a gene: 7.

The rearrangement joins TRBV6-5 to TRBJ1-3, with 9 bases that match TRBD1. V lost 6 bases and J lost 3; bases outside the gene matches: 0. The length of the CDR3 is 13 residues. Germline V CDR1 and CDR2: MNHEY, SVGAGI. The CDR3 sequence is CASRTGGGNTIYF. The CDR3, as DNA: TGTGCCAGCAGGACAGGGGGTGGAAACACCATATATTTT.

The genes are TRBV13 and TRBJ1-6, with no clear D. V lost 2 bases to trimming and J lost 7 bases, with 3 bases between them. This CDR3 has 12 amino acids. The germline V gene has CDR1 PRHDT and CDR2 FYEKMQ (reference sequence). The CDR3 DNA is TGTGCCAGCAGCTTACGGAATTCACCCCTCCACTTT. Protein: CASSLRNSPLHF.

CDR3 residues: CASSLDTGLYGYTF. The DNA of the CDR3 is TGCGCCAGCAGCTTGGATACAGGGCTCTATGGCTACACCTTC. The chain recombines TRBV5-1 with TRBJ1-2, with D possibly being TRBD1 (6 bases). CDR3 size: 14 residues. CDR1 SGHRS and CDR2 YFSETQ come from the germline V gene. Trimming took off 0 bases at V and 4 bases at J, with 10 bases between the two ends. Full variable domain (missing parts from reference TRBV5-1 and TRBJ1-2): KAGVTQTPRYLIKTRGQQVTLSCSPISGHRSVSWYQQTPGQGLQFLFEYFSETQRNKGNFPGRFSGRQFSNSRSEMNVSTLELGDSALYLCASSLDTGLYGYTFGSGTRLTVV.

The chain uses TRBV3-1 (or the pseudogene TRBV3-2) and TRBJ2-5; D not certain. The ends were cut back, 3 bases at V and 2 bases at J, with 19 bases in the middle. From germline, CDR1 is LGHDT and CDR2 YNNKEL (reference sequence). This CDR3 contains 17 residues. The CDR3 reads CASSHPTSRSDQETQYF. As DNA, the CDR3 is TGTGCCAGCAGCCACCCTACCTCCCGGAGTGATCAAGAGACCCAGTACTTC.

CDR3 residues: CASRATGQGNYGYTF. The DNA of the CDR3 is TGTGCCAGCAGGGCCACCGGACAGGGTAACTATGGCTACACCTTC. This sequence joins TRBV27 and TRBJ1-2, with 8 bases fitting TRBD1. Germline CDR1 reads MNHEY; CDR2 reads SMNVEV (reference sequence). V lost 6 bases and J lost 1; bases outside the gene matches: 7. The length of the CDR3 is 15 residues.

The chain recombines TRBV7-8 with TRBJ1-6; D gene ambiguous. Germline V gene lookup returns CDR1 SGHVS and CDR2 FQNEAQ. V shed 5 bases and J shed 14 bases, with 7 bases lying between them. The CDR3 loop spans 10 amino acids. DNA of the CDR3: TGTGCCAGCAGCGACGGGTCCCTCCACTTT. The encoded protein is CASSDGSLHF.

This chain uses TRBV9 with TRBJ2-7; D is ambiguous. CDR3 length: 15 residues. CDR1 is SGDLS, CDR2 YYNGEE, per germline. The V gene lost 5 bases and the J gene lost 3 bases, with 18 bases spanning the gap. CDR3 sequence (DNA): TGTGCCAGCAGTTTAGGAGACTCCTACGTCTACGAGCAGTACTTC. This translates into CASSLGDSYVYEQYF.

This clone has just a few counts. CDR3 protein: CSGQSGVNTGELFF. The CDR3 DNA follows: TGCAGCGGTCAATCAGGGGTGAACACCGGGGAGCTGTTTTTT. The rearrangement uses TRBV29-1 and TRBJ2-2, with D possibly being TRBD1 (6 bases). Trimming cost V 7 bases and J 1 base, with 13 bases left between them. The CDR3 runs to 14 residues. CDR1 is SQVTM, CDR2 ANQGSEA, per germline.

The chain's CDR3 is CASRFVRSTDTQYF. DNA of the CDR3: TGTGCCAGCAGATTCGTCAGGAGCACAGATACGCAGTATTTT. The V and J genes are TRBV28 and TRBJ2-3; no definite D call. The CDR3 is 14 amino acids. CDR1 and CDR2 (germline): MDHEN, SYDVKM. Trimming stripped 6 bases from V and 0 bases from J, with 10 bases between.

The chain has TRBV19 and TRBJ2-1; D not certain. V lost 5 bases to trimming and J lost 6 bases, with 14 bases between them. CDR3 size: 14 residues. Per the germline V gene, CDR1 is LNHDA and CDR2 is SQIVND (reference sequence). The CDR3 here is CASSVLRLPNEQFF. The CDR3 DNA sequence: TGTGCCAGTAGTGTTCTCAGGTTGCCCAATGAGCAGTTCTTC.

The chain employs TRBV14 and TRBJ2-3, with TRBD2 identical over 7 bases. With 4 bases clipped from V and 1 base from J, the junction kept 5 bases outside the gene matches. The germline V gene encodes CDR1 SGHDN and CDR2 FVKESK. This CDR3 is 15 amino acids long. CDR3 bases: TGTGCCAGCAGCCCCAGCGGGGTCCGCACAGATACGCAGTATTTT. Protein: CASSPSGVRTDTQYF. Complete variable domain (other parts from reference TRBV14 and TRBJ2-3): EAGVTQFPSHSVIEKGQTVTLRCDPISGHDNLYWYRRVMGKEIKFLLHFVKESKQDESGMPNNRFLAERTGGTYSTLKVQPAELEDSGVYFCASSPSGVRTDTQYFGPGTRLTVL.

This chain joins TRBV19 and TRBJ1-6, with a weak D call TRBD1 (5 bases). Trimming left V 8 bases short and J 6 bases short, with 17 bases between. Germline CDR1 is LNHDA and CDR2 is SQIVND (reference sequence). The CDR3 runs to 15 residues. CDR3 in amino acids: CASGTGRGINSPLHF. In nucleotides, the CDR3 is TGTGCCAGTGGAACCGGACGGGGGATTAATTCACCCCTCCACTTT. The entire variable domain, with the rest obtained from reference TRBV19 and TRBJ1-6, is as follows: DGGITQSPKYLFRKEGQNVTLSCEQNLNHDAMYWYRQDPGQGLRLIYYSQIVNDFQKGDIAEGYSVSREKKESFPLTVTSAQKNPTAFYLCASGTGRGINSPLHFGNGTRLTVT.

The chain employs TRBV12-3 or TRBV12-4 and TRBJ2-5; no clear D gene. The V end lost 6 bases, the J end lost 5 bases, and 13 bases lay between the germline ends. This CDR3 has 13 residues. The CDR3 region has the DNA TGTGCCAGCAGCCTTTTGCCCGCGGAGACCCAGTACTTC. It translates to CASSLLPAETQYF.

The rearrangement joins TRBV10-3 to TRBJ1-2; 7 bases match TRBD1. CDR3 length: 14 residues. CDR1 is ENHRY and CDR2 is SYGVKD in the germline V gene. Trimming at V came to 8 bases and at J to 2 bases, leaving 8 bases not matched to a gene. In DNA form, the CDR3 reads TGTGCCATCGCCAGGGGGGAAGGGAACTATGGCTACACCTTC. Its translation: CAIARGEGNYGYTF.